The next 25 T cell receptor beta chains were all read from a single sample in a study of blood T cell repertoires in COVID-19. Generated by immunoSEQ multiplex PCR, the TCRdb table keeps only in-frame clones and is missing some. The data contain more than 80,000 clones, 80% to 90% of them singletons. Sequencing used peripheral blood. These receptors all come from a man older than 75 with acute or convalescent COVID-19.

The chain joins TRBV7-6 to TRBJ2-5; D is perhaps TRBD1 (6 bases). Germline loops: CDR1 SGHVS, CDR2 FNYEAQ. CDR3 length: 16 residues. The V end was cut by 0 bases, the J end by 9 bases, with 20 bases between. CDR3 sequence: CASSLARPGDGYPQYF. In DNA, the CDR3 is TGTGCCAGCAGCTTAGCCCGTCCAGGGGACGGGTATCCCCAGTACTTC.

This clone was seen more than once but under ten times. V is TRBV21-1 and J is TRBJ1-5; TRBD1, the table's D call, was not compared with the DNA. TRBV21-1 is labeled a pseudogene. This CDR3 comprises 18 residues. The CDR3 nucleotides read TGTGCCAGCAGCAAAGAAGAGACAGGGGGCAGTGGCAATCAGCCCCAGCATTTT. Its translation: CASSKEETGGSGNQPQHF.

The chain employs TRBV10-3 and TRBJ1-4; TRBD1 matches at 10 bases. The germline V gene has CDR1 ENHRY and CDR2 SYGVKD. The CDR3 contains 14 residues. After removal of 5 bases from V and 6 bases from J, the junction contained 3 bases not matched to a gene. The CDR3 sequence is CAISSGTGDEKLFF. CDR3 coding DNA: TGTGCCATCAGTTCCGGGACAGGGGATGAAAAACTGTTTTTT.

This clone was counted once. The chain joins TRBV30 to TRBJ2-7; D may be TRBD2 (5 bases). CDR1 and CDR2 from the germline V gene are GTSNPN and SVGIG (reference sequence). Trimming took off 4 bases at V and 3 bases at J, with 7 bases between the two ends. The CDR3 consists of 11 residues. CDR3 bases: TGTGCCTGGACTAGCAGCTACGAGCAGTACTTC. Encoded protein: CAWTSSYEQYF.

A single count supports this clone. The chain employs TRBV7-2 and TRBJ2-1, with a possible D match to TRBD2 (5 bases). Trimming cost V 10 bases and J 10 bases, with 17 bases left between them. Looked up from germline, CDR1 is SGHTA and CDR2 is FQGNSA. The CDR3 runs 12 residues. This CDR3 is CATRGLAGEQFF. CDR3 nucleotide sequence: TGTGCCACCCGAGGTCTCGCGGGCGAGCAGTTCTTC.

The chain combines TRBV6-5 with TRBJ1-4; the D is unclear. Germline V CDR1 and CDR2: MNHEY, SVGAGI. This CDR3 contains 15 residues. Between the trimmed V and J ends, which lost 0 bases and 3 bases, there was a span of 8 bases. CDR3 in DNA: TGTGCCAGCAGTTACTCCGGGGTATCTAATGAAAAACTGTTTTTT. This codes for CASSYSGVSNEKLFF.

The chain's CDR3 is CSVTGSVGSYNEQFF. The CDR3 DNA follows: TGCAGCGTTACGGGTAGCGTTGGTTCCTACAATGAGCAGTTCTTC. The V gene is TRBV29-1, the J gene TRBJ2-1, with D possibly matching TRBD2 (5 bases). Germline loops: CDR1 SQVTM, CDR2 ANQGSEA. This CDR3 is built from 15 residues. Trimming left V 5 bases short and J 1 base short, with 15 bases between.

The count of this clone is one. The CDR3 region is CASSPDRGSPETQYF. CDR3 nucleotides: TGTGCCAGCTCACCCGACAGGGGGTCACCGGAGACCCAGTACTTC. This chain links TRBV18 with TRBJ2-5; 9 nucleotides align to TRBD1. J gave up 5 bases and V 3 bases, and 7 bases lay outside the gene matches. Germline loops: CDR1 KGHSH, CDR2 LQKENI. This CDR3 is built from 15 residues.

V gene TRBV9 combines with J gene TRBJ2-5, with a weak D call TRBD2 (6 bases). Trimming cost V 0 bases and J 5 bases, with 20 bases left between them. This CDR3 comprises 17 residues. Germline loops: CDR1 SGDLS, CDR2 YYNGEE. This chain's CDR3 is CASSVATGGSRGETQYF. The CDR3 nucleotides are TGTGCCAGCAGCGTAGCCACAGGTGGAAGCCGGGGGGAGACCCAGTACTTC.

This clone was detected a few times. This chain joins TRBV10-3 and TRBJ2-2, with 7 bases matching TRBD2. CDR3 length: 15 residues. V shed 4 bases, J shed 6 bases, and the junction held 8 bases outside the gene matches. Germline-derived CDR1 and CDR2 are ENHRY and SYGVKD. CDR3 protein: CAISVRGERAGELFF. In DNA form, the CDR3 reads TGTGCCATCAGTGTTCGGGGGGAAAGGGCCGGGGAGCTGTTTTTT.

This sequence joins TRBV28 and TRBJ1-2; maybe TRBD1 (6 bases). The length of the CDR3 is 15 residues. Germline CDR1 reads MDHEN; CDR2 reads SYDVKM. The V and J ends lost 3 bases and 4 bases respectively, with 15 bases between them. CDR3 amino acids: CASSFERQAGYGYTF. CDR3 bases: TGTGCCAGCAGTTTTGAGCGACAGGCCGGCTATGGCTACACCTTC.

The V gene is TRBV10-3, the J gene TRBJ1-1; D is perhaps TRBD1 (6 bases). The CDR3 loop spans 14 amino acids. Germline CDR1 is ENHRY and CDR2 is SYGVKD. The V gene lost 1 base and the J gene lost 1 base, with 7 bases spanning the gap. The CDR3 here is CAISELGQNTEAFF. CDR3 nucleotides: TGTGCCATCAGTGAGTTGGGACAGAACACTGAAGCTTTCTTT.

V and J are TRBV28 and TRBJ1-6, with D possibly TRBD1 on 6 matching bases. V was cut by 3 bases and J by 13 bases, with 10 bases left in between. CDR1 and CDR2 (germline): MDHEN, SYDVKM. The CDR3 consists of 12 residues. The CDR3 sequence is CASSFGQGPLHF. The CDR3 DNA reads TGTGCCAGCAGTTTCGGGCAGGGGCCCCTCCACTTT.

The rearrangement uses TRBV30 and TRBJ1-1; D is perhaps TRBD1 (5 bases). The germline CDR1 and CDR2 sequences are GTSNPN and SVGIG (reference sequence). This CDR3 has 14 residues. The V end was cut by 3 bases, the J end by 0 bases, with 11 bases between. CDR3 DNA: TGTGCCTGGAGCCCCGGGACTTTGAACACTGAAGCTTTCTTT. Its protein product is CAWSPGTLNTEAFF.

The chain has TRBV7-2 and TRBJ2-2; D not certain. Trimming left V 6 bases short and J 3 bases short, with 5 bases between. This CDR3 is 12 amino acids long. The germline V gene has CDR1 SGHTA and CDR2 FQGNSA. The CDR3, as DNA: TGTGCCAGCAGAGTAGACACCGGGGAGCTGTTTTTT. This gives the protein CASRVDTGELFF.

J is TRBJ2-2 and V is TRBV10-1; TRBD2 matches at 7 bases. Germline V gives CDR1 WNHNN, CDR2 SYGVQD (reference sequence). This CDR3 is built from 14 residues. V lost 8 bases, J lost 0 bases, and 3 bases stayed unmatched. The CDR3 region has the DNA TGCGCCAGCTCGCTAGCGGCGAACACCGGGGAGCTGTTTTTT. Translating gives CASSLAANTGELFF.

This rearrangement joins TRBV5-5 to TRBJ1-5, with D possibly being TRBD1 (6 bases). The CDR3 has 15 amino acids. V lost 0 bases, J lost 7 bases, and 14 bases lay in between. CDR1 and CDR2 from the germline V gene are SGHKS and YYEKEE (reference sequence). The CDR3 region is CASSLDSGGGQPQHF. In DNA form, the CDR3 reads TGTGCCAGCAGCTTGGACTCGGGGGGCGGGCAGCCCCAGCATTTT.

This chain connects TRBV5-1 to TRBJ2-3, with D hard to call. The germline gives CDR1 SGHRS, CDR2 YFSETQ. The CDR3 spans 15 residues. V was trimmed by 0 bases and J by 0 bases, leaving 8 bases between them. CDR3 residues: CASSLDALSTDTQYF. CDR3 nucleotide sequence: TGCGCCAGCAGCTTGGATGCGCTCAGCACAGATACGCAGTATTTT.

The chain uses TRBV28 and TRBJ2-2, with a weak D call TRBD2 (6 bases). This CDR3 is 16 amino acids long. Germline lookup yields CDR1 MDHEN and CDR2 SYDVKM. V shed 6 bases and J shed 1 base, with 15 bases lying between them. Here the CDR3 reads CASSPPGTLNTGELFF. The DNA for the CDR3 is TGTGCCAGCAGCCCACCAGGGACTCTGAACACCGGGGAGCTGTTTTTT. Complete variable domain (other parts from reference TRBV28 and TRBJ2-2): DVKVTQSSRYLVKRTGEKVFLECVQDMDHENMFWYRQDPGLGLRLIYFSYDVKMKEKGDIPEGYSVSREKKERFSLILESASTNQTSMYLCASSPPGTLNTGELFFGEGSRLTVL.

J is TRBJ1-4 and V is TRBV6-6, with TRBD1 as a possible D gene (5 bases). Germline V gene sequence: CDR1 MNHNY, CDR2 SVGAGI (reference sequence). This CDR3 is 13 amino acids long. Trimming left V 7 bases short and J 7 bases short, with 13 bases between. Here the CDR3 DNA reads TGTGCCAGCACAGGGCTTAGGAGTGAAAAACTGTTTTTT. Protein sequence: CASTGLRSEKLFF.

The J gene is TRBJ1-3, the V gene TRBV2, with D uncertain. The CDR3 loop spans 11 amino acids. Germline V gives CDR1 SNHLY, CDR2 FYNNEI. The V and J ends lost 6 bases and 9 bases respectively, with 9 bases between them. The CDR3 DNA follows: TGTGCCAGCAGCTCGGTTCCCACCATATATTTT. It codes for CASSSVPTIYF.

The genes are TRBV10-1 and TRBJ2-1, with 14 nucleotides matching TRBD2. Germline V lookup: CDR1 WNHNN, CDR2 SYGVQD (reference sequence). J gave up 8 bases and V 4 bases, and 7 bases lay outside the gene matches. This CDR3 comprises 16 residues. The CDR3 loop is CASSGTSGGLVDEQFF. The CDR3, as DNA: TGCGCCAGCAGTGGGACTAGCGGGGGGCTGGTCGATGAGCAGTTCTTC.

V usage is TRBV25-1 and J usage is TRBJ2-5, with 7 bases matching TRBD1. CDR3 size: 14 residues. Germline trimming cut 3 bases from V and 5 bases from J; bases unmatched to any gene: 6. Germline CDR1 reads MGHDK; CDR2 reads SYGVNS. As DNA, the CDR3 is TGTGCCAGCAGTGAGGCCGGGACAGTGGAGACCCAGTACTTC. This gives the protein CASSEAGTVETQYF.

The V call is TRBV5-4, the J call TRBJ2-5, with a weak D call TRBD1 (5 bases). V lost 4 bases and J lost 2, with 12 bases in between. CDR3 length: 14 residues. CDR1 and CDR2 (germline): SGHNT, YYREEE (reference sequence). The CDR3, as DNA: TGTGCCAGCAGCCCAGGGTGGGGTCAAGAGACCCAGTACTTC. Translating it yields CASSPGWGQETQYF.

This chain joins TRBV19 and TRBJ1-1, with 7 nucleotides matching TRBD1. Germline V CDR1 and CDR2: LNHDA, SQIVND (reference sequence). The CDR3 extends over 15 amino acids. The trim removed 1 base at V and 3 bases at J, leaving 5 bases unmatched. This CDR3 reads CASSIGDSYDTEAFF. The CDR3 DNA reads TGTGCCAGTAGTATAGGGGACAGCTATGACACTGAAGCTTTCTTT. Using reference TRBV19 and TRBJ1-1 for the parts outside the CDR3, the full variable domain is DGGITQSPKYLFRKEGQNVTLSCEQNLNHDAMYWYRQDPGQGLRLIYYSQIVNDFQKGDIAEGYSVSREKKESFPLTVTSAQKNPTAFYLCASSIGDSYDTEAFFGQGTRLTVV.